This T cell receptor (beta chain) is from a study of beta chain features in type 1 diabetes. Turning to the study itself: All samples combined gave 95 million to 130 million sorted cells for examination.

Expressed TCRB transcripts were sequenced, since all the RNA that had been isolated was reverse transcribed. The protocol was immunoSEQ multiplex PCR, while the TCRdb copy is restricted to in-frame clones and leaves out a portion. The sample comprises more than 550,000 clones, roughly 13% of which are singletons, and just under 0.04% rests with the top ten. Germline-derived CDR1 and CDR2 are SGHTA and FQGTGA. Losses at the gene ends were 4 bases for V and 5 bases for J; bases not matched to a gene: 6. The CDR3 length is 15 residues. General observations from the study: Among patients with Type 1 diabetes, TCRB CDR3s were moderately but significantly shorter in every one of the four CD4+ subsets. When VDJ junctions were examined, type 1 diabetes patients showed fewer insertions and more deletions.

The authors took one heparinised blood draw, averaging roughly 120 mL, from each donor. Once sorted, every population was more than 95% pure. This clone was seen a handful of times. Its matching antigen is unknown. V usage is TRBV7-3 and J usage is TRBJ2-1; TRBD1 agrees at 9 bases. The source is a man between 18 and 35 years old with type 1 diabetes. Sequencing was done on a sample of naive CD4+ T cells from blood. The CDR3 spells CASSSRGTGNNEQFF. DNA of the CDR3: TGTGCCAGCAGCTCGAGGGGGACAGGGAACAATGAGCAGTTCTTC.